This T cell receptor (beta chain) was sequenced in a study of regulatory T cells in long-lasting Graves disease. Time point reported: newly diagnosed GD, antithyroid drugs for less than 3 months. Extracted RNA from PBMCs served as the source of the TCR library. One endocrinology department in Xi'an, China, was where patients came from. Construction of TCR beta libraries relied on iRepertoire HTBI primers and on Arm-PCR targeting CDR3 regions. TCRdb redid the calling of the multiplex PCR reads with MiXCR, one entry per CDR3 protein. The top ten clones hold roughly 10% of a sample with 400,000 to 450,000 distinct CDR3 sequences, around 17% of them seen once. This clonotype was seen ten or more times. The CDR3 runs to 14 residues. V was shortened by 6 bases and J by 0 bases, with 11 bases between the two germline ends. Germline CDR1 and CDR2: MNHNS and SASEGT. These same records also appear under a second study, on T cells in Graves' hyperthyroidism and ophthalmopathy. Per that paper: Most clonotypes expanded in the thyroid (above 0.001) were also present in blood.

The receptor comes from a woman in her twenties or thirties with Graves disease. The V call is TRBV6-1, the J call TRBJ1-1; D gene ambiguous. Source: peripheral blood mononuclear cells (PBMCs), taken at new diagnosis, from a patient treated with antithyroid drugs. CDR3 region: CASSFDTMNTEAFF. CDR3 DNA sequence: TGTGCCAGCAGCTTCGATACGATGAACACTGAAGCTTTCTTT.